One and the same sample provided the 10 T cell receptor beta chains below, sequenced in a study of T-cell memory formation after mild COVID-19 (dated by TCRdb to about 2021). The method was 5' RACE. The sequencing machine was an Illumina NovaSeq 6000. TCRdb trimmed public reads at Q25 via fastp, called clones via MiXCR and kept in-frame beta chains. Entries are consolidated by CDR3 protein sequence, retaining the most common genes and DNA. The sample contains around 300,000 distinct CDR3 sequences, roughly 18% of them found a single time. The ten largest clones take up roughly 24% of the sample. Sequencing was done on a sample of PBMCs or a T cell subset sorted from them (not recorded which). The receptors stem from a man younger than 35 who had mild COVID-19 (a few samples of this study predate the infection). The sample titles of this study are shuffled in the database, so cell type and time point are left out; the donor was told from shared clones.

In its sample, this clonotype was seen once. The CDR3 DNA is TGTGCCAGCGGGGACGGGACCAAAGGAGGAGATACGCAGTATTTT. The encoded protein is CASGDGTKGGDTQYF. V usage is TRBV12-3 or TRBV12-4 and J usage is TRBJ2-3; D is possibly TRBD1 or TRBD2 (5 bases each). The CDR3 totals 15 residues. The V end lost 8 bases, the J end lost 5 bases, and 20 bases lay between the germline ends.

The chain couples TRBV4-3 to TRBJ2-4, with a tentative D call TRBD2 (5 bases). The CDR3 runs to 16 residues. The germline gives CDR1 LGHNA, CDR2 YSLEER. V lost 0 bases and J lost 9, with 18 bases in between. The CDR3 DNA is TGCGCCAGCAGCCAAGATGTTAGCCTAGCAATAAGCATTCAGTACTTC. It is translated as CASSQDVSLAISIQYF.

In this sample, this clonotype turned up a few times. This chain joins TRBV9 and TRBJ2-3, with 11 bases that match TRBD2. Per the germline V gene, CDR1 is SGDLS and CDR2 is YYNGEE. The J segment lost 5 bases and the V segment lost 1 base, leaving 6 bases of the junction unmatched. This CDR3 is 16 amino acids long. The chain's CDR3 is CASSVRSGGAGDTQYF. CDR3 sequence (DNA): TGTGCCAGCAGCGTACGTAGCGGGGGGGCCGGAGATACGCAGTATTTT.

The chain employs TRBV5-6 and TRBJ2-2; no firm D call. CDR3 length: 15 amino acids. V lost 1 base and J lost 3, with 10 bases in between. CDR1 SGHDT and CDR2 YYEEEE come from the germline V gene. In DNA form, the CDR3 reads TGTGCCAGCAGCTTGTTGTACAGAGACACCGGGGAGCTGTTTTTT. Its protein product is CASSLLYRDTGELFF.

The CDR3 DNA is TGTGCCAGCAGCTTAGGAGGGTGGGAAGAGACCCAGTACTTC. This encodes CASSLGGWEETQYF. The chain is built from TRBV5-5 and TRBJ2-5; perhaps TRBD2 as D (6 bases). This CDR3 has 14 residues. CDR1 SGHKS and CDR2 YYEKEE come from the germline V gene (reference sequence). The V and J ends lost 2 bases and 3 bases respectively, with 11 bases between them.

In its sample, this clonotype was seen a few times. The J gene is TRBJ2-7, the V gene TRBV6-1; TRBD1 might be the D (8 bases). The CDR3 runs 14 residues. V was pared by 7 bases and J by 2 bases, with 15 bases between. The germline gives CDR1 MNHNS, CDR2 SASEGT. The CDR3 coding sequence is TGTGCCAGCAACCCCACAGGGGGGGCCTACGAGCAGTACGTC. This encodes CASNPTGGAYEQYV.

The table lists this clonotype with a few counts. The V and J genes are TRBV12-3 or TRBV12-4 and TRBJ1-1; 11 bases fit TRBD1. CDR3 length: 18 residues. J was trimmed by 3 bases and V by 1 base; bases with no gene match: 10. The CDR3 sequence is CASSLVGQGDGADTEAFF. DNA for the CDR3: TGTGCCAGCAGTTTAGTGGGACAGGGGGACGGAGCGGACACTGAAGCTTTCTTT.

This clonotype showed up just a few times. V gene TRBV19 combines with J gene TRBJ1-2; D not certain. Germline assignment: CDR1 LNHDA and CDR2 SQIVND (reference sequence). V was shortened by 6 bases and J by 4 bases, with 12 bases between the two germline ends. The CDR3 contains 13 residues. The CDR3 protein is CASSPDGSYGYTF. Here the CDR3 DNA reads TGTGCCAGTAGCCCCGACGGATCCTATGGCTACACCTTC.

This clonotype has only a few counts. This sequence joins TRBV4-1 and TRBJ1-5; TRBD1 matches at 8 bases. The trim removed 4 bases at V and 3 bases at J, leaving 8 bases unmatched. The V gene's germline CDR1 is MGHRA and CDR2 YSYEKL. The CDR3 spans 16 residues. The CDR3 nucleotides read TGCGCCAGCAGCCCAGGACAGGGCCCACTCAATCAGCCCCAGCATTTT. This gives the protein CASSPGQGPLNQPQHF.

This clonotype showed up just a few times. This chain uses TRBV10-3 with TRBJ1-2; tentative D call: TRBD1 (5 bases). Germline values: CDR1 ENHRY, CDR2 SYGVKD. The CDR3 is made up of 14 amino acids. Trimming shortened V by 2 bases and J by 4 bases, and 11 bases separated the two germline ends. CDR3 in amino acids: CAISEGWGSYGYTF. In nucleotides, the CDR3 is TGTGCCATCAGTGAGGGCTGGGGGTCCTATGGCTACACCTTC.